These T cell receptor beta chains were read from a single sample in a study of blood T cells in healthy people across ages. TCRdb re-derived calls from the 5' RACE reads in MiXCR, one entry per CDR3 protein. The data contain around 790,000 distinct CDR3 sequences, roughly 44% of them seen just once; the ten biggest clones take up under 20%. Material for sequencing was blood. The receptors were gathered from a man aged 55 to 69 in good health. Each CDR3 is given without its conserved first and last residue. The order of the fields is CDR3 length, V gene, CDR3 protein.

12	TRBV12-3/TRBV12-4	ASAGDSGANVLT
13	TRBV27	ASGEPGLGQETQY
10	TRBV27	ASSLGQGKQF
13	TRBV3-1	ASSQVPAGTYEQY
12	TRBV20-1	SVCIKRTTDTQY
13	TRBV20-1	SALRGDSPYYEQY
12	TRBV6-6	ASSADRVAEKLF
16	TRBV3-1	ASSQDDPWASGGYEQY
14	TRBV9	ASSVATGRGANVLT
12	TRBV5-1	ASSSGIETDTQY
12	TRBV20-1	SARDRTGIYGYT
12	TRBV12-3/TRBV12-4	ASSFSGLNEKLF
10	TRBV7-9	ASSPHENEQF
13	TRBV6-5	ASLRGISGANVLT
11	TRBV6-2/TRBV6-3	ATTGLPSYEQY
18	TRBV20-1	SAPLPGLAGGTSSYNEQF
12	TRBV3-1	ASSQADRGETQY
13	TRBV12-3/TRBV12-4	ASRDTSSGANVLT
16	TRBV4-3	ASSHNRDRGQPNYGYT
13	TRBV12-3/TRBV12-4	ASGFRDRGVETQY
12	TRBV6-5	ASSATAWSSPLH
14	TRBV6-5	ASSYLIRRRLYGYT
13	TRBV7-9	ASSPGGAAQETQY
13	TRBV5-1	ASSLVGGVYTEAF
14	TRBV14	ASSQGVAGTRDTQY
11	TRBV7-9	ASSDSRSETQY
11	TRBV30	AWREGAVGGYT
13	TRBV6-1	ASRDRGPRNTEAF
14	TRBV12-3/TRBV12-4	ASSSPVAGAKNIQY
11	TRBV7-2	ASSLSLFYEQY
11	TRBV20-1	SARKTGRVEQF
17	TRBV7-2	ASSPRFYWTSGGRDTQY
12	TRBV7-8	ASSLGPGYNEQF
14	TRBV12-3/TRBV12-4	ASSLIGGRGNQPQH
13	TRBV5-6	ASSLSPSELSSYT
13	TRBV7-2	ASSRDRGGTDTQY
12	TRBV7-2	ASSLGATPYEQY
12	TRBV4-2	ASSPSQKAHEAF
11	TRBV7-3	ASSLTQTDTQY
8	TRBV29-1	SVGECEQY
15	TRBV7-2	ASSSQGTSASTDTQY
13	TRBV6-5	ASSEQGQGWQPQH
13	TRBV12-3/TRBV12-4	ASSPSLGTVYGYT
18	TRBV5-5	ASNLAIWDGQSSGANVLT
11	TRBV29-1	SVEPAGGREQY
12	TRBV7-2	ASSLPGGPDTQY
11	TRBV13	ASSPTRWDEAF
13	TRBV11-2	ASSLLGGGQETQY
13	TRBV18	ASSPRTSITDTQY
10	TRBV7-3	ASGSGAGEQY
12	TRBV18	ASSPRQAGDGYT
12	TRBV5-8	ASYPGTGGYEQY
13	TRBV4-1	ASSQAPGGQETQY
13	TRBV15	ATSQEGFTNEKLF
14	TRBV7-6	ASSLVASRGQETQY
11	TRBV5-1	ASSLGHADTQY
13	TRBV7-2	ASTTSGTNNSPLH
11	TRBV12-3/TRBV12-4	ASSRTDSTEAF
11	TRBV20-1	SVGGGAYTEAF